Listed below are T cell receptor beta chains from one sample, sequenced in a study of cytomegalovirus exposure and HLA in healthy donors. This table comes from immunoSEQ multiplex PCR, and its TCRdb copy is limited to in-frame clones, with some not included. The sample's table shows around 100,000 clones. The specimen sequenced was PBMCs. These receptor sequences come from a man aged 25-45 years in good health and CMV-seronegative. Each CDR3 is given without its conserved first and last residue.

TRBV23-1 | 16 | ASSTDDAGVGVDEKLF
TRBV7-2 | 11 | ASSLDRKEGYT
TRBV7-2 | 15 | ASSLGPSGGADYTQY
TRBV5-1 | 12 | ASSLQAGGTEAF
TRBV28 | 13 | ASSSVGVDTGELF
TRBV6-5 | 13 | ASSLSDRLRDGYT
TRBV7-3 | 9 | ASSPTAGYT
TRBV5-6 | 13 | ASSFSGQGDNEQF
TRBV5-4 | 13 | ASSPATSNTDTQY
TRBV7-8 | 11 | ASSWGGRNEQF
TRBV27 | 12 | ASSLHLNSYEQY
TRBV6-1 | 13 | ASSDPREGAYEQY
TRBV5-1 | 16 | ASSYTAVRTGTYNEQF
TRBV7-9 | 13 | ASSTGQGANYGYT
TRBV6-4 | 13 | ASSPPRQGAYGYT
TRBV25-1 | 12 | ASSVQGATYEQY
TRBV4-3 | 11 | ASSLERWTEAF
TRBV7-9 | 11 | ASSLERDIEAF
TRBV4-2 | 11 | ASSQEMERGYT
TRBV9 | 17 | ASSVRSGSGLAGDNEQF
TRBV10-3 | 10 | AIRQPPYEQY
TRBV7-3 | 14 | ASSFSPQSGANVLT
TRBV2 | 12 | ASSFTGGNTEAF
TRBV27 | 13 | ASSLFPGGTGELF
TRBV6-4 | 13 | ASKGQGANTGELF
TRBV15 | 11 | ATSRGPGTATD
TRBV6-4 | 13 | ASNPGPGGNYGYT
TRBV6-5 | 13 | ASSPPGLQSGELF
TRBV6-1 | 13 | ASSERRLSDNEQF
TRBV9 | 13 | ASSLSGGLYNEQF
TRBV27 | 13 | ASKAGQGSRYEQY
TRBV29-1 | 13 | SSRPVGGISYEQY
TRBV25-1 | 11 | ASSASSGNTIY
TRBV7-8 | 12 | AGGRDREAGGYT
TRBV10-1 | 13 | ASSERRTDNTEAF
TRBV9 | 10 | ASSSRGGGYT
TRBV10-3 | 12 | AITKGGNTGELF
TRBV15 | 13 | ATSSPDRIFYGYT
TRBV19 | 10 | ASSMADETQY
TRBV5-4 | 12 | ASSFDRGSYEQY
TRBV4-1 | 11 | ASRDSNNSPLH
TRBV5-1 | 11 | ASSSSPGNTIY
TRBV10-3 | 13 | AISVGRGRSETQY
TRBV7-9 | 13 | ASSLMGTGIGGYT
TRBV7-9 | 10 | ASSPQNYEQY
TRBV7-2 | 16 | ASSLNTRLAGGTYEQY
TRBV15 | 11 | ATSREETYEQY
TRBV6-4 | 12 | ASRPTGSNNEQF
TRBV5-1 | 14 | ASSIFGQGHQETQY
TRBV6-1 | 17 | ASSEALTGGVRANYGYT
TRBV5-4 | 15 | ASSLFSGGGGYNEQF
TRBV30 | 10 | AWSDRDQPQH
TRBV7-2 | 12 | ASSLMEGVGEQY
TRBV30 | 9 | AWSYDNEQF
TRBV30 | 12 | AWSKDRGQYEQY